What follows are 29 T cell receptor beta chains derived from one specimen sequenced in a study of long-term antiretroviral therapy in people with HIV. The assay, immunoSEQ v3.0, was run at survey level. Method: immunoSEQ multiplex PCR; TCRdb's copy keeps in-frame clones and lacks some. The sample has roughly 40,000 clones, approximately 86% seen once. Sequenced here: unsorted PBMCs, sampled just before starting antiretroviral therapy. The receptors stem from a young woman with HIV.

The chain has TRBV19 and TRBJ2-3; no definite D call. This CDR3 has 11 residues. Per the germline V gene, CDR1 is LNHDA and CDR2 is SQIVND (reference sequence). The V and J ends lost 8 bases and 6 bases respectively, with 9 bases between them. CDR3 loop: CASEIGDTQYF. The CDR3 nucleotides are TGTGCCAGTGAGATAGGGGATACGCAGTATTTT.

This rearrangement joins TRBV19 to TRBJ2-1; 8 bases agree with TRBD2. V was clipped by 7 bases and J by 5 bases; unmatched bases: 13. The CDR3 covers 16 residues. Germline values: CDR1 LNHDA, CDR2 SQIVND (reference sequence). The CDR3 region is CASKGPPGLGDNEQFF. The CDR3 DNA reads TGTGCCAGTAAGGGCCCCCCGGGACTAGGGGACAATGAGCAGTTCTTC.

This clone was observed a handful of times. The V call is TRBV19, the J call TRBJ2-1; TRBD2 is a possible D gene (6 bases). With 10 bases removed from V and 0 bases from J, the gap between germline ends came to 13 bases. The CDR3 has 14 amino acids. Germline V CDR1 and CDR2: LNHDA, SQIVND (reference sequence). CDR3 loop: CAISDGSSYNEQFF. Written as DNA, the CDR3 is TGTGCCATTTCGGACGGGAGCTCCTACAATGAGCAGTTCTTC. The variable domain in full, with the rest retrieved from reference TRBV19 and TRBJ2-1, is DGGITQSPKYLFRKEGQNVTLSCEQNLNHDAMYWYRQDPGQGLRLIYYSQIVNDFQKGDIAEGYSVSREKKESFPLTVTSAQKNPTAFYLCAISDGSSYNEQFFGPGTRLTVL.

V usage is TRBV7-2 and J usage is TRBJ2-7; possibly TRBD2 for D (5 bases). V lost 5 bases and J 1 base, leaving 21 bases between the germline ends. This CDR3 region has 17 residues. Per the germline V gene, CDR1 is SGHTA and CDR2 is FQGNSA. The CDR3 spells CASSRRYGNRGSYEQYF. The CDR3 DNA reads as TGTGCCAGCAGCCGCAGATACGGGAACCGGGGTTCCTACGAGCAGTACTTC.

This clone was observed once. The chain combines TRBV28 with TRBJ1-5; TRBD1 might be the D (6 bases). CDR1 is MDHEN, CDR2 SYDVKM, per germline. V was trimmed by 6 bases and J by 0 bases, leaving 9 bases between them. CDR3 length equals 14 residues. The DNA for the CDR3 is TGTGCCAGCAGATCGGACAGTAGCAATCAGCCCCAGCATTTT. It is translated as CASRSDSSNQPQHF.

The rearrangement joins TRBV5-1 to TRBJ1-1; 8 bases agree with TRBD1. This CDR3 is built from 13 residues. V gave up 7 bases and J gave up 3 bases; unmatched junction bases: 5. In germline, CDR1 is SGHRS, CDR2 YFSETQ. The CDR3 here is CASSTGGDTEAFF. The CDR3 bases are TGCGCCAGCTCCACAGGGGGAGACACTGAAGCTTTCTTT.

The chain couples TRBV6-5 to TRBJ2-1; D tentatively fits TRBD1 or TRBD2 (6 bases each). CDR1 and CDR2 from the germline V gene are MNHEY and SVGAGI. The CDR3 consists of 15 residues. V was clipped by 5 bases and J by 2 bases, with 13 bases between them. The CDR3 DNA reads as TGTGCCAGCAGTAGGGGGGCGAGCGCCTACAATGAGCAGTTCTTC. It encodes CASSRGASAYNEQFF.

The chain has TRBV6-1 and TRBJ2-1, with D uncertain. CDR1 is MNHNS, CDR2 SASEGT, per germline. CDR3 length equals 16 residues. Trimming took 4 bases from V and 8 from J, leaving 21 bases between them. Here the CDR3 DNA reads TGTGCCAGCAGTGCTACACCGGGCCCCGCGACTTATGAGCAGTTCTTC. This sequence encodes CASSATPGPATYEQFF.

This sequence joins TRBV5-4 and TRBJ1-5; D might be TRBD1 (6 bases). Germline assignment: CDR1 SGHNT and CDR2 YYREEE (reference sequence). The CDR3 totals 17 residues. V was shortened by 5 bases and J by 2 bases, with 20 bases between the two germline ends. CDR3 loop: CASRIRKGEMGNQPQHF. CDR3 sequence (DNA): TGTGCCAGCAGGATAAGAAAGGGGGAGATGGGCAATCAGCCCCAGCATTTT.

The chain recombines TRBV18 with TRBJ1-1; no clear D. The V and J ends lost 5 bases and 7 bases respectively, with 11 bases between them. This CDR3 contains 12 residues. The V gene's germline CDR1 is KGHSH and CDR2 LQKENI. The CDR3 nucleotides read TGTGCCAGCTCATCCCGGGAGAATGAAGCTTTCTTT. Translation gives CASSSRENEAFF.

The chain combines TRBV27 with TRBJ1-2, with TRBD1 identical over 8 bases. The ends lost 4 bases at V and 5 bases at J; junction bases unmatched: 15. Per germline, CDR1 MNHEY and CDR2 SMNVEV (reference sequence). This CDR3 is 17 amino acids long. The DNA of the CDR3 is TGTGCCAGCAGTTACCACGCTTTAGGGGACAGGCTTTATGGCTACACCTTC. Translated, it gives CASSYHALGDRLYGYTF.

By share, this clone ranks as medium-sized. The chain is built from TRBV28 and TRBJ2-7; 11 bases line up with TRBD2. The CDR3 sequence is 13 residues long. V lost 5 bases, J lost 6 bases, and 3 bases stayed unmatched. In germline, CDR1 is MDHEN, CDR2 SYDVKM. The CDR3 sequence: CASSLGTSGEQYF. The CDR3 DNA reads as TGTGCCAGCAGTCTTGGGACTAGCGGCGAGCAGTACTTC.

The genes are TRBV6-5 and TRBJ2-4; D gene ambiguous. Trimming removed 0 bases from V and 14 bases from J, with 20 bases in between. Germline V CDR1 and CDR2: MNHEY, SVGAGI. The length of the CDR3 is 15 residues. In nucleotides, the CDR3 is TGTGCCAGCAGTTACTCGATTTTTCCGGGTCGTGCTGAGTACTTC. This codes for CASSYSIFPGRAEYF.

In this sample, this clone turned up a few times. The V gene is TRBV7-9, the J gene TRBJ2-7; no reliable D call. The CDR3 extends over 12 amino acids. CDR1 is SEHNR, CDR2 FQNEAQ, per germline (reference sequence). Trimming pared 5 bases from V and 3 bases from J, leaving 8 bases between. The DNA of the CDR3 is TGTGCCAGCAGCCGGACGGGCTACGAGCAGTACTTC. Protein sequence: CASSRTGYEQYF.

The chain combines TRBV4-3 with TRBJ1-2; 9 nucleotides agree with TRBD1. The germline V gene encodes CDR1 LGHNA and CDR2 YSLEER. Trimming at V came to 2 bases and at J to 8 bases, leaving 6 bases not matched to a gene. The length of the CDR3 is 14 residues. The CDR3 sequence: CASSQLGQGNGYTF. CDR3 coding DNA: TGCGCCAGCAGCCAACTCGGACAGGGGAACGGCTACACCTTC.

This chain connects TRBV28 to TRBJ1-5, with D hard to call. Trimming pared 4 bases from V and 2 bases from J, leaving 21 bases between. Germline CDR1 and CDR2: MDHEN and SYDVKM. The CDR3 is made up of 18 amino acids. In nucleotides, the CDR3 is TGTGCCAGCAGTTCTTCCGGGCCAGGCCTATTTGGCAATCAGCCCCAGCATTTT. Translated, it gives CASSSSGPGLFGNQPQHF.

V usage is TRBV7-8 and J usage is TRBJ2-7; D is undetermined. The CDR3 length is 15 residues. Germline V gene data show CDR1 as SGHVS and CDR2 as FQNEAQ. V lost 3 bases and J lost 1, with 13 bases in between. The CDR3 sequence is CASSFQPGGSYEQYF. Written as DNA, the CDR3 is TGTGCCAGCAGCTTCCAACCGGGCGGATCCTACGAGCAGTACTTC.

The CDR3 region is CASSPRGTSGESNTEAFF. For the CDR3, the DNA is TGTGCCAGCTCACCAAGAGGGACCTCAGGAGAGTCGAACACTGAAGCTTTCTTT. The rearrangement links TRBV18 to TRBJ1-1, with TRBD1 as a possible D gene (5 bases). This CDR3 region has 18 residues. The germline CDR1 and CDR2 sequences are KGHSH and LQKENI. The ends were cut back, 2 bases at V and 1 base at J, with 20 bases in the middle.

The chain is built from TRBV10-1 and TRBJ2-7; 9 nucleotides align to TRBD1. The V segment lost 6 bases and the J segment 4 bases; nucleotides outside the gene matches: 22. CDR3 length: 19 amino acids. The V gene's germline CDR1 is WNHNN and CDR2 SYGVQD (reference sequence). This CDR3 reads CASSRGGQGRRAGVYEQYF. The CDR3, as DNA: TGCGCCAGCAGCCGAGGGGGACAGGGTCGTCGTGCGGGAGTGTACGAGCAGTACTTC.

The table lists this clone with a count of one. The J gene is TRBJ1-5, the V gene TRBV4-3; the match to TRBD1 covers 7 bases. Germline assignment: CDR1 LGHNA and CDR2 YSLEER. The V gene end was trimmed by 0 bases and the J gene end by 5 bases; junction bases not matched to a gene: 4. There are 15 residues in the CDR3. CDR3 residues: CASSQDRGLDQPQHF. CDR3 DNA sequence: TGCGCCAGCAGCCAAGATAGGGGGCTGGATCAGCCCCAGCATTTT.

The chain links TRBV25-1 to TRBJ1-2; 10 positions agree with TRBD1. This CDR3 spans 15 amino acids. With 3 bases clipped from V and 4 bases from J, the junction kept 5 bases outside the gene matches. Germline CDR1 is MGHDK and CDR2 is SYGVNS. For the CDR3, the DNA is TGTGCCAGCAGTGAGGGGGACAGGGGAGTCTATGGCTACACCTTC. It encodes CASSEGDRGVYGYTF.

The rearrangement links TRBV9 to TRBJ2-6, with 7 bases identical to TRBD1. The CDR3 is made up of 16 amino acids. The germline CDR1 and CDR2 sequences are SGDLS and YYNGEE. The V gene end was trimmed by 3 bases and the J gene end by 0 bases; junction bases not matched to a gene: 3. CDR3 nucleotides: TGTGCCAGCAGCGGACAGGGCACCTCTGGGGCCAACGTCCTGACTTTC. Translation gives CASSGQGTSGANVLTF.

This clone showed up just a few times. This chain joins TRBV6-5 and TRBJ2-6; D not resolved. The V end was cut by 11 bases, the J end by 2 bases, with 10 bases between. Germline V gene lookup returns CDR1 MNHEY and CDR2 SVGAGI. This CDR3 is built from 13 residues. CDR3 residues: CASAVTGANVLTF. Written as DNA, the CDR3 is TGTGCCTCTGCGGTGACTGGGGCCAACGTCCTGACTTTC.

J is TRBJ1-1 and V is TRBV4-1, with 8 nucleotides matching TRBD1. The V gene's germline CDR1 is MGHRA and CDR2 YSYEKL. CDR3 length: 15 residues. Unmatched junction bases numbered 4, after V lost 2 bases and J lost 2 bases. CDR3 in DNA: TGCGCCAGCAGCCAACAGGGGGCGGGAAACACTGAAGCTTTCTTT. Its translation is CASSQQGAGNTEAFF.

This clone came up a few times. The V gene is TRBV10-3, the J gene TRBJ1-3, with D perhaps TRBD1 (6 bases). CDR1 and CDR2 (germline): ENHRY, SYGVKD. CDR3 length: 14 amino acids. Between the trimmed V and J ends, which lost 5 bases and 3 bases, there was a span of 11 bases. The CDR3 nucleotides read TGTGCCATCAGTTCTGGGGGCTATGGAAACACCATATATTTT. Translated: CAISSGGYGNTIYF.

In this sample, this clone turned up a few times. This sequence joins TRBV28 and TRBJ2-2; 9 bases fit TRBD2. The germline V gene has CDR1 MDHEN and CDR2 SYDVKM. The CDR3 loop spans 15 amino acids. Trimming took 3 bases from V and 2 from J; bases not matched to a gene: 1. CDR3 protein: CASSLTSGNTGELFF. For the CDR3, the DNA is TGTGCCAGCAGTTTGACTAGCGGAAACACCGGGGAGCTGTTTTTT.

This sequence joins TRBV11-2 and TRBJ2-1, with TRBD2 identical over 7 bases. The V segment lost 4 bases and the J segment 7 bases; nucleotides outside the gene matches: 16. The CDR3 totals 17 residues. Per the germline V gene, CDR1 is SGHAT and CDR2 is FQNNGV. The DNA of the CDR3 is TGTGCCAGCAGCTCAGGGTTGAGTGGGAGGGCCGATAATGAGCAGTTCTTC. Translated, it gives CASSSGLSGRADNEQFF.

This sequence joins TRBV28 and TRBJ1-1; a possible D gene is TRBD1 (5 bases). Germline V gene sequence: CDR1 MDHEN, CDR2 SYDVKM. The length of the CDR3 is 15 residues. The germline V and J ends were trimmed by 7 bases and 3 bases, with 18 bases remaining between them. CDR3 region: CASILGAGGYTEAFF. For the CDR3, the DNA is TGTGCCAGCATTCTAGGGGCGGGGGGTTACACTGAAGCTTTCTTT.

The chain is built from TRBV9 and TRBJ1-5; weak D call: TRBD1 (5 bases). The V end was cut by 0 bases, the J end by 2 bases, with 9 bases between. The germline V gene encodes CDR1 SGDLS and CDR2 YYNGEE. The CDR3 is made up of 15 amino acids. The CDR3 reads CASSVEGEGNQPQHF. CDR3 nucleotide sequence: TGTGCCAGCAGCGTAGAAGGGGAAGGCAATCAGCCCCAGCATTTT. The complete variable domain, with remaining parts taken from reference TRBV9 and TRBJ1-5, reads DSGVTQTPKHLITATGQRVTLRCSPRSGDLSVYWYQQSLDQGLQFLIQYYNGEERAKGNILERFSAQQFPDLHSELNLSSLELGDSALYFCASSVEGEGNQPQHFGDGTRLSIL.